Below, 5 T cell receptor beta chains from the same sample are listed, as sequenced in a study of cytomegalovirus exposure and HLA in healthy donors. 60 Vbeta and 13 Jbeta primers were used in PCR. Sequencing used immunoSEQ multiplex PCR; TCRdb keeps in-frame clones, though not all of them. The sample has around 140,000 clones, around four fifths seen once. Sequenced material: PBMCs. The receptors were sampled from a man between 35 and 55 years old in good health and CMV-seronegative.

The table lists this clone with a count of one. This chain links TRBV6-5 with TRBJ2-5, with a possible D match to TRBD1 (6 bases). V was shortened by 0 bases and J by 5 bases, with 13 bases between the two germline ends. The CDR3 loop spans 15 amino acids. Germline V gene data show CDR1 as MNHEY and CDR2 as SVGAGI. CDR3 region: CASSYSRQVGETQYF. The CDR3 DNA is TGTGCCAGCAGTTACTCGAGACAGGTGGGGGAGACCCAGTACTTC.

There are a few counts of this clone. The chain uses TRBV7-2 and TRBJ2-7, with D perhaps TRBD2 (6 bases). The CDR3 contains 13 residues. Trimming took 5 bases from V and 0 from J, leaving 8 bases between them. The germline gives CDR1 SGHTA, CDR2 FQGNSA. The CDR3 sequence is CASSISGSYEQYF. CDR3 coding DNA: TGTGCCAGCAGCATTAGCGGCTCCTACGAGCAGTACTTC. The complete variable domain, with remaining parts taken from reference TRBV7-2 and TRBJ2-7, reads GAGVSQSPSNKVTEKGKDVELRCDPISGHTALYWYRQSLGQGLEFLIYFQGNSAPDKSGLPSDRFSAERTGGSVSTLTIQRTQQEDSAVYLCASSISGSYEQYFGPGTRLTVT.

This clone occurred once. This CDR3 reads CASSETRDNTEAFF. The CDR3 coding sequence is TGTGCCAGCAGCGAGACTAGGGACAACACTGAAGCTTTCTTT. The chain uses TRBV7-8 and TRBJ1-1, with D perhaps TRBD1 (5 bases). The V end lost 5 bases, the J end lost 2 bases, and 12 bases lay between the germline ends. There are 14 residues in the CDR3. Germline assignment: CDR1 SGHVS and CDR2 FQNEAQ.

The chain uses TRBV7-8 and TRBJ1-4; D is unclear. The V end lost 2 bases, the J end lost 4 bases, and 11 bases lay between the germline ends. The germline CDR1 and CDR2 sequences are SGHVS and FQNEAQ. There are 15 residues in the CDR3. CDR3 region: CASSLSGFINEKLFF. The DNA for the CDR3 is TGTGCCAGCAGCTTATCCGGGTTTATTAATGAAAAACTGTTTTTT.

The gene calls are TRBV7-3 and TRBJ1-5, with D uncertain. From germline, CDR1 is SGHTA and CDR2 FQGTGA. Trimming left V 9 bases short and J 3 bases short, with 18 bases between. The CDR3 spans 15 residues. In DNA form, the CDR3 reads TGTGCCAGATCTGCCGGGGAGGGCAACAATCAGCCCCAGCATTTT. Encoded protein: CARSAGEGNNQPQHF.